One sample yielded the 32 T cell receptor beta chains listed below, sequenced in a study of shared clonotypes between healthy human individuals. Profiled with immunoSEQ multiplex PCR; TCRdb holds only in-frame clones, not every one. The table includes approximately 2.5 million clones, over 85% detected once. The sample comprised naive CD4+ T cells from PBMCs. Subset meaning: CD45RA+ positively selected. The receptors derive from a man younger than 35 in good health. Some clones in this sample may be carry-over from other donors' samples.

The chain combines TRBV6-5 with TRBJ1-1; no definite D call. Germline values: CDR1 MNHEY, CDR2 SVGAGI. The CDR3 has 12 residues. Deletions cut 5 bases from V and 7 bases from J, with 11 bases between. CDR3 coding DNA: TGTGCCAGCAGTCCCGTCGGTGATGAAGCTTTCTTT. It encodes CASSPVGDEAFF.

V is TRBV6-5 and J is TRBJ1-2, with D hard to call. This CDR3 spans 12 amino acids. Trimming pared 8 bases from V and 6 bases from J, leaving 13 bases between. The germline V gene has CDR1 MNHEY and CDR2 SVGAGI. The CDR3: CASLGFGNGYTF. CDR3 sequence (DNA): TGTGCCAGCCTAGGGTTTGGGAATGGCTACACCTTC.

The gene calls are TRBV7-2 and TRBJ2-7; D is perhaps TRBD2 (5 bases). Germline CDR1 reads SGHTA; CDR2 reads FQGNSA. The CDR3 is made up of 14 amino acids. V lost 4 bases to trimming and J lost 1 base, with 11 bases between them. The CDR3 DNA reads as TGTGCCAGCAGCTCCGGACTGCGATCCTACGAGCAGTACTTC. It translates to CASSSGLRSYEQYF.

Of note for this clone: The sample carries other DNA sequences with the same CDR3. V and J are TRBV30 and TRBJ2-3, with no clear D. The CDR3 extends over 12 amino acids. Trimming left V 0 bases short and J 0 bases short, with 1 base between. CDR1 is GTSNPN, CDR2 SVGIG, per germline (reference sequence). CDR3 DNA: TGTGCCTGGAGTGTCAGCACAGATACGCAGTATTTT. Translated, it gives CAWSVSTDTQYF. The full variable domain, completed using reference TRBV30 and TRBJ2-3, is SQTIHQWPATLVQPVGSPLSLECTVEGTSNPNLYWYRQAAGRGLQLLFYSVGIGQISSEVPQNLSASRPQDRQFILSSKKLLLSDSGFYLCAWSVSTDTQYFGPGTRLTVL.

The CDR3 nucleotides read TGTGCCAGCTCACCACCGCAGGGGGCGCGGATTAGGACTGAAGCTTTCTTT. It is translated as CASSPPQGARIRTEAFF. V is TRBV18 and J is TRBJ1-1; TRBD1 agrees at 8 bases. This CDR3 spans 17 amino acids. Germline CDR1 KGHSH, CDR2 LQKENI. V gave up 0 bases and J gave up 5 bases; unmatched junction bases: 11.

In its sample, this clone was seen once. V and J are TRBV7-9 and TRBJ2-1, with 7 bases lining up with TRBD2. Germline V gives CDR1 SEHNR, CDR2 FQNEAQ (reference sequence). The CDR3 is 15 residues long. The J segment lost 0 bases and the V segment lost 4 bases, leaving 3 bases of the junction unmatched. The CDR3 sequence is CASSSLAASYNEQFF. As DNA, the CDR3 is TGTGCCAGCAGCTCTCTAGCGGCCTCCTACAATGAGCAGTTCTTC.

V and J are TRBV7-3 and TRBJ2-7; D uncertain. The germline gives CDR1 SGHTA, CDR2 FQGTGA. CDR3 length: 15 amino acids. Trimming pared 0 bases from V and 1 base from J, leaving 10 bases between. CDR3 in amino acids: CASSLTSQQSYEQYF. Here the CDR3 DNA reads TGTGCCAGCAGCTTAACCTCACAGCAATCCTACGAGCAGTACTTC.

CDR3 region: CASSLSNSYNEQFF. The CDR3 DNA sequence: TGTGCCAGCAGCTTAAGTAACTCCTACAATGAGCAGTTCTTC. J is TRBJ2-1 and V is TRBV11-3; the D is unclear. The CDR3 is made up of 14 amino acids. V was trimmed by 2 bases and J by 0 bases, leaving 5 bases between them. The germline V gene encodes CDR1 SGHNT and CDR2 YENEEA.

The chain has TRBV19 and TRBJ1-2; tentatively, D is TRBD1 (5 bases). The germline V gene encodes CDR1 LNHDA and CDR2 SQIVND (reference sequence). The ends were cut back, 7 bases at V and 3 bases at J, with 21 bases in the middle. This CDR3 contains 16 residues. The CDR3 region has the DNA TGTGCCAGTATAACGGGGCACCCTAAGGCGTACTATGGCTACACCTTC. Encoded protein: CASITGHPKAYYGYTF.

V and J are TRBV4-3 and TRBJ2-2; tentatively, D is TRBD2 (6 bases). Germline V lookup: CDR1 LGHNA, CDR2 YSLEER. The CDR3 contains 16 residues. Trimming shortened V by 0 bases and J by 2 bases, and 10 bases separated the two germline ends. This CDR3 reads CASSQDAGSNTGELFF. In nucleotides, the CDR3 is TGCGCCAGCAGCCAAGATGCCGGGAGTAACACCGGGGAGCTGTTTTTT.

This chain connects TRBV11-2 to TRBJ2-1; TRBD2 matches 8 bases. Germline CDR1 SGHAT, CDR2 FQNNGV. Trimming removed 7 bases from V and 6 bases from J; junction bases left unmatched: 14. CDR3 length: 16 residues. The CDR3 nucleotides read TGTGCCAGCACCCCACGGGGAAGCGGGAGCGCCAATGAGCAGTTCTTC. It translates to CASTPRGSGSANEQFF.

The V call is TRBV9, the J call TRBJ2-1; 7 bases align to TRBD1. The V segment lost 0 bases and the J segment 4 bases; nucleotides outside the gene matches: 4. The CDR3 is 15 amino acids. CDR1 and CDR2 from the germline V gene are SGDLS and YYNGEE. The CDR3 region has the DNA TGTGCCAGCAGCGTAGAGGGGGCAAGTTACAATGAGCAGTTCTTC. Amino acids: CASSVEGASYNEQFF. The full variable domain, its missing parts supplied by reference TRBV9 and TRBJ2-1, is DSGVTQTPKHLITATGQRVTLRCSPRSGDLSVYWYQQSLDQGLQFLIQYYNGEERAKGNILERFSAQQFPDLHSELNLSSLELGDSALYFCASSVEGASYNEQFFGPGTRLTVL.

This clone has a handful of counts. This chain connects TRBV4-3 to TRBJ1-2; D call uncertain. This CDR3 spans 13 amino acids. V shed 0 bases and J shed 5 bases, with 7 bases lying between them. Germline-derived CDR1 and CDR2 are LGHNA and YSLEER. CDR3 bases: TGCGCCAGCAGCCAAGATGTGCAGTATGGCTACACCTTC. Translating it yields CASSQDVQYGYTF.

The chain is built from TRBV10-3 and TRBJ2-1; D is possibly TRBD2 (5 bases). The CDR3 is made up of 15 amino acids. V was cut by 7 bases and J by 2 bases, with 15 bases left in between. Germline V lookup: CDR1 ENHRY, CDR2 SYGVKD. The CDR3 bases are TGTGCCATCACCCGGGAACTAGAACCCTACAATGAGCAGTTCTTC. It yields the protein CAITRELEPYNEQFF.

V is TRBV14 and J is TRBJ1-2, with D tentatively TRBD1 (5 bases). Germline lookup yields CDR1 SGHDN and CDR2 FVKESK. V dropped 4 bases and J dropped 4 bases, with 13 bases sitting between them. This CDR3 has 14 amino acids. In DNA form, the CDR3 reads TGTGCCAGCAGCCGGGCGGTGGGACTCTATGGCTACACCTTC. Its protein product is CASSRAVGLYGYTF.

The rearrangement joins TRBV7-2 to TRBJ1-2, with D possibly being TRBD1 (5 bases). The CDR3 is made up of 15 amino acids. CDR1 is SGHTA, CDR2 FQGNSA, per germline. Between the trimmed V and J ends, which lost 7 bases and 8 bases, there was a span of 23 bases. The CDR3 bases are TGTGCCAGCACCGTCAGGACCAGGGTGGAAGGGGGCTACACCTTC. Protein: CASTVRTRVEGGYTF.

This sequence joins TRBV9 and TRBJ2-3, with 10 bases matching TRBD2. Per the germline V gene, CDR1 is SGDLS and CDR2 is YYNGEE. The CDR3 loop spans 20 amino acids. V trimming: 3 bases; J trimming: 0 bases; junction bases outside the gene matches: 16. CDR3 sequence (DNA): TGTGCCAGCAGCGCTGGGGGGCGGACTAGCGGCATCACTAGCACAGATACGCAGTATTTT. It encodes CASSAGGRTSGITSTDTQYF.

The V call is TRBV4-2, the J call TRBJ2-6; D gene uncertain. Germline loops: CDR1 LGHNA, CDR2 YNFKEQ. This CDR3 comprises 15 residues. Deletions cut 0 bases from V and 4 bases from J, with 7 bases between. The CDR3 bases are TGTGCCAGCAGCCAAGACTGGGCCGGGGCCAACGTCCTGACTTTC. Encoded protein: CASSQDWAGANVLTF.

In its sample, this clone was seen once. The same CDR3 also results from other DNA sequences found in this sample. The chain recombines TRBV5-1 with TRBJ2-1; no clear D gene. This CDR3 is 15 amino acids long. Trimming removed 0 bases at V and 0 bases at J, with 7 bases between. Germline V CDR1 and CDR2: SGHRS, YFSETQ. CDR3 in amino acids: CASSLEGSSYNEQFF. The CDR3 DNA sequence: TGCGCCAGCAGCTTGGAGGGTAGCTCCTACAATGAGCAGTTCTTC.

The V call is TRBV7-9, the J call TRBJ2-7; D is unclear. Per germline, CDR1 SEHNR and CDR2 FQNEAQ (reference sequence). V dropped 7 bases and J dropped 6 bases, with 16 bases sitting between them. The CDR3 contains 13 residues. CDR3 in amino acids: CASNQPPVLEQYF. CDR3 DNA sequence: TGTGCCAGCAACCAACCCCCTGTGCTCGAGCAGTACTTC.

The chain carries TRBV28 and TRBJ2-2; TRBD1 or TRBD2 may be the D gene (5 bases each). The V gene lost 6 bases and the J gene lost 4 bases, with 15 bases spanning the gap. This CDR3 is built from 15 residues. Germline CDR1 and CDR2: MDHEN and SYDVKM. The CDR3 coding sequence is TGTGCCAGCAGGACCCCGGGGCCTGGCACCGGGGAGCTGTTTTTT. Translated: CASRTPGPGTGELFF.

This clone appeared once. One junction end disagrees with the germline gene, perhaps due to a read error. The gene calls are TRBV28 and TRBJ2-7, with D perhaps being TRBD1 or TRBD2 (5 bases each). CDR3 length: 11 amino acids. Germline V CDR1 and CDR2: MDHEN, SYDVKM. The chain's CDR3 is CASSRDGTEFF. Written as DNA, the CDR3 is TGTGCCAGCAGTCGGGACGGGACCGAATTCTTC.

V usage is TRBV4-1 and J usage is TRBJ2-1; possible D gene TRBD2, 5 bases. V gave up 5 bases and J gave up 1 base, with 12 bases separating them. This CDR3 is 15 amino acids long. In germline, CDR1 is MGHRA, CDR2 YSYEKL. The DNA for the CDR3 is TGCGCCAGCAGCTACGAAGGGAGTTCCTACAATGAGCAGTTCTTC. Amino acids: CASSYEGSSYNEQFF.

This chain joins TRBV5-1 and TRBJ2-3; TRBD2 matches 12 bases. The CDR3 is 18 amino acids. V dropped 0 bases and J dropped 4; count of bases not matched to a gene: 9. Germline V gene sequence: CDR1 SGHRS, CDR2 YFSETQ. The CDR3 DNA reads TGCGCCAGCAGCTTGGTGGCTAGCGGGAGGGGTACTTCAGATACGCAGTATTTT. Its protein is CASSLVASGRGTSDTQYF. The full variable domain, rest sourced from reference TRBV5-1 and TRBJ2-3, is KAGVTQTPRYLIKTRGQQVTLSCSPISGHRSVSWYQQTPGQGLQFLFEYFSETQRNKGNFPGRFSGRQFSNSRSEMNVSTLELGDSALYLCASSLVASGRGTSDTQYFGPGTRLTVL.

The chain is built from TRBV28 and TRBJ2-7; weak D call: TRBD1 (6 bases). CDR3 length: 16 amino acids. Germline V gene sequence: CDR1 MDHEN, CDR2 SYDVKM. The ends were cut back, 5 bases at V and 2 bases at J, with 19 bases in the middle. The CDR3 region has the DNA TGTGCCAGCAGTCCCCCGACAGGAAAGGTAACCTACGAGCAGTACTTC. This encodes CASSPPTGKVTYEQYF. The variable domain in full, with the rest retrieved from reference TRBV28 and TRBJ2-7, is DVKVTQSSRYLVKRTGEKVFLECVQDMDHENMFWYRQDPGLGLRLIYFSYDVKMKEKGDIPEGYSVSREKKERFSLILESASTNQTSMYLCASSPPTGKVTYEQYFGPGTRLTVT.

This clone came up once. This chain links TRBV6-1 with TRBJ2-1; D ambiguous. The CDR3 is 14 amino acids. With 3 bases removed from V and 2 bases from J, the gap between germline ends came to 8 bases. CDR1 and CDR2 (germline): MNHNS, SASEGT. The CDR3 DNA sequence: TGTGCCAGCAGTGAGCTTCTGGCCTACAATGAGCAGTTCTTC. This gives the protein CASSELLAYNEQFF.

The rearrangement uses TRBV19 and TRBJ1-2, with D hard to call. The V and J ends lost 7 bases and 6 bases respectively, with 21 bases between them. CDR3 length: 15 amino acids. From germline, CDR1 is LNHDA and CDR2 SQIVND (reference sequence). CDR3 sequence: CASMNDGEDLNGYTF. CDR3 nucleotide sequence: TGTGCCAGTATGAACGACGGGGAGGACTTGAATGGCTACACCTTC.

As concerns this clone: Other DNA sequences within the sample encode an identical CDR3. The chain carries TRBV5-8 and TRBJ1-5; 7 bases match TRBD1. This CDR3 is built from 14 residues. V shed 4 bases, J shed 3 bases, and the junction held 4 bases outside the gene matches. CDR1 and CDR2 (germline): SGHTS, YDEGEE. The CDR3 region has the DNA TGTGCCAGCAGCAGGGGACAGTTCAATCAGCCCCAGCATTTT. Protein sequence: CASSRGQFNQPQHF.

The chain recombines TRBV29-1 with TRBJ2-1; D may be TRBD2 (5 bases). The CDR3 totals 15 residues. Per the germline V gene, CDR1 is SQVTM and CDR2 is ANQGSEA. Trimming cost V 7 bases and J 0 bases, with 16 bases left between them. CDR3 protein: CSATQSGSSYNEQFF. CDR3 nucleotide sequence: TGCAGCGCCACCCAAAGCGGAAGCTCCTACAATGAGCAGTTCTTC.

The V and J genes are TRBV28 and TRBJ2-3; a possible D gene is TRBD2 (6 bases). CDR3 length: 16 residues. The germline V and J ends were trimmed by 6 bases and 2 bases, with 18 bases remaining between them. CDR1 MDHEN and CDR2 SYDVKM come from the germline V gene. DNA for the CDR3: TGTGCCAGCAGCCCCCCCCGGGGGAGGTTCACAGATACGCAGTATTTT. This codes for CASSPPRGRFTDTQYF. The whole variable domain, filled in from reference TRBV28 and TRBJ2-3, reads DVKVTQSSRYLVKRTGEKVFLECVQDMDHENMFWYRQDPGLGLRLIYFSYDVKMKEKGDIPEGYSVSREKKERFSLILESASTNQTSMYLCASSPPRGRFTDTQYFGPGTRLTVL.

The rearrangement joins TRBV5-4 to TRBJ2-1; TRBD2 matches at 9 bases. V was pared by 2 bases and J by 3 bases, with 3 bases of the junction left unmatched. The CDR3 spans 15 residues. Germline CDR1 and CDR2: SGHNT and YYREEE (reference sequence). Here the CDR3 reads CASSFGGRDYNEQFF. CDR3 in DNA: TGTGCCAGCAGCTTCGGCGGGAGGGACTACAATGAGCAGTTCTTC.

Comment on this clone: Other nucleotide sequences from this sample produce the same CDR3. J is TRBJ2-3 and V is TRBV28, with unresolved D. V lost 6 bases to trimming and J lost 4 bases, with 2 bases between them. Germline lookup yields CDR1 MDHEN and CDR2 SYDVKM. This CDR3 is built from 10 residues. The CDR3: CASRADTQYF. CDR3 nucleotides: TGTGCCAGCAGGGCAGATACGCAGTATTTT.